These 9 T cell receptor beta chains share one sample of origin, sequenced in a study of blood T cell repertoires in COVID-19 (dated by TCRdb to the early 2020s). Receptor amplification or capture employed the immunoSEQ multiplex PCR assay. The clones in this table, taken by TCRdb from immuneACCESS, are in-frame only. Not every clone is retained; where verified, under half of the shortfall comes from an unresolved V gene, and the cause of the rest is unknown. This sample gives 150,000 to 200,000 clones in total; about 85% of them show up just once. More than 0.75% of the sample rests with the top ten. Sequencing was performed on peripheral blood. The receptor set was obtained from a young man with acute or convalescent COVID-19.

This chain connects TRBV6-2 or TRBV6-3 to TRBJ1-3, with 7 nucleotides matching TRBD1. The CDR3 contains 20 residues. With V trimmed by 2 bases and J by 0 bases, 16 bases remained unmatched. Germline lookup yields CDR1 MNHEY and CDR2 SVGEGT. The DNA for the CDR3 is TGTGCCAGCAGTTACCCAACGAGGGGACAGCGAAAACCCTCTGGAAACACCATATATTTT. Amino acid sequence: CASSYPTRGQRKPSGNTIYF.

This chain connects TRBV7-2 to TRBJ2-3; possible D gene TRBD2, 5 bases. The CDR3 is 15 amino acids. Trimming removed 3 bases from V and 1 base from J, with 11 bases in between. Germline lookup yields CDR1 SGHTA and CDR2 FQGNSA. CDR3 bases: TGTGCCAGCAGCTTTTACGGGGTGGGCACAGATACGCAGTATTTT. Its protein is CASSFYGVGTDTQYF.

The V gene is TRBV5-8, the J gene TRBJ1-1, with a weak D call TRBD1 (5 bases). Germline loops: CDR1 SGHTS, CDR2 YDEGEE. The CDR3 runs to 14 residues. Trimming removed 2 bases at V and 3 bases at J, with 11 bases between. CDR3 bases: TGTGCCAGCAGCTTCAGGGATTGGGACACTGAAGCTTTCTTT. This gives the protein CASSFRDWDTEAFF.

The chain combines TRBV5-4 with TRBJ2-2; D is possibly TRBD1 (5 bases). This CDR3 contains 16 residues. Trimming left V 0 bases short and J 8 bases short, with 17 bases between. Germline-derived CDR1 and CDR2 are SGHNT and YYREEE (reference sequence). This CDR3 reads CASSLGQSGFIGELFF. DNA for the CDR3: TGTGCCAGCAGCTTGGGACAGTCTGGGTTTATTGGGGAGCTGTTTTTT.

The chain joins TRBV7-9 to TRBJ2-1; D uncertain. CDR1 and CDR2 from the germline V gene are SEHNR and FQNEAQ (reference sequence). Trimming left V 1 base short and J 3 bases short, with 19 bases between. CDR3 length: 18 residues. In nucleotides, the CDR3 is TGTGCCAGCAGCTTAGGTAGGCAACAGATACCCCACTACAATGAGCAGTTCTTC. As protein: CASSLGRQQIPHYNEQFF.

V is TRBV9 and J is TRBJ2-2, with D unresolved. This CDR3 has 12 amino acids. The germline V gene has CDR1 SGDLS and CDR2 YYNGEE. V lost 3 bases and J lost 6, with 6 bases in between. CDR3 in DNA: TGTGCCAGCAGCGATTATGCCGGGGAGCTGTTTTTT. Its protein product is CASSDYAGELFF. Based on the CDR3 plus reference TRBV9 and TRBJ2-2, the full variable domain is DSGVTQTPKHLITATGQRVTLRCSPRSGDLSVYWYQQSLDQGLQFLIQYYNGEERAKGNILERFSAQQFPDLHSELNLSSLELGDSALYFCASSDYAGELFFGEGSRLTVL.

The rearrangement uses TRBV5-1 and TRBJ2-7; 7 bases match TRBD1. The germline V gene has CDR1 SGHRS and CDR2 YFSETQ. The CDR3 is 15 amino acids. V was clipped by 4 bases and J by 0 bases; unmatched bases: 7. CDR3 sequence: CASSVTGQSSYEQYF. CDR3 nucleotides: TGCGCCAGCAGCGTCACGGGACAGAGCTCCTACGAGCAGTACTTC.

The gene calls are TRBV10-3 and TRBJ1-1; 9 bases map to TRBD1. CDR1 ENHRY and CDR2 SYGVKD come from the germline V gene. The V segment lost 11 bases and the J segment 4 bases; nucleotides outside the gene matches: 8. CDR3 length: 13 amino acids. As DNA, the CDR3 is TGTGCCGCCGGACAGGGGACGGTCACTGAAGCTTTCTTT. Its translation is CAAGQGTVTEAFF.

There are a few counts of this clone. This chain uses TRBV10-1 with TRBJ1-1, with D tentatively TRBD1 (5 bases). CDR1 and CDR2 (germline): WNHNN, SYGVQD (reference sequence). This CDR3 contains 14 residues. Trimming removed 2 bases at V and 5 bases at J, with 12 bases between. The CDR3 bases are TGCGCCAGCAGTGAGGGGGGGGTACGAACTGAAGCTTTCTTT. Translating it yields CASSEGGVRTEAFF.